Below are 2 T cell receptor beta chains sequenced from a single sample in a study of blood T cell repertoires in COVID-19. TCRdb keeps only in-frame clones here, not all; method: immunoSEQ multiplex PCR. The table has about 300,000 clones, roughly 88% seen once. Sequenced material: peripheral blood. These receptors were collected from a woman in her twenties or thirties who had recovered from COVID-19.

The V and J genes are TRBV18 and TRBJ2-3, with D perhaps matching TRBD1 (6 bases). V shed 2 bases and J shed 4 bases, with 13 bases lying between them. Germline V gives CDR1 KGHSH, CDR2 LQKENI. CDR3 size: 15 residues. This CDR3 reads CASSPYPGEPDTQYF. In DNA form, the CDR3 reads TGTGCCAGCTCACCATATCCAGGGGAGCCAGATACGCAGTATTTT.

This clone appeared once. The genes are TRBV7-9 and TRBJ1-3, with 7 bases aligning to TRBD1. With 5 bases clipped from V and 0 bases from J, the junction kept 13 bases outside the gene matches. Germline CDR1 SEHNR, CDR2 FQNEAQ (reference sequence). This CDR3 has 18 residues. CDR3 in DNA: TGTGCCAGCAGCGACCCTAGGTTAGGGGACAGCTCTGGAAACACCATATATTTT. Encoded protein: CASSDPRLGDSSGNTIYF.